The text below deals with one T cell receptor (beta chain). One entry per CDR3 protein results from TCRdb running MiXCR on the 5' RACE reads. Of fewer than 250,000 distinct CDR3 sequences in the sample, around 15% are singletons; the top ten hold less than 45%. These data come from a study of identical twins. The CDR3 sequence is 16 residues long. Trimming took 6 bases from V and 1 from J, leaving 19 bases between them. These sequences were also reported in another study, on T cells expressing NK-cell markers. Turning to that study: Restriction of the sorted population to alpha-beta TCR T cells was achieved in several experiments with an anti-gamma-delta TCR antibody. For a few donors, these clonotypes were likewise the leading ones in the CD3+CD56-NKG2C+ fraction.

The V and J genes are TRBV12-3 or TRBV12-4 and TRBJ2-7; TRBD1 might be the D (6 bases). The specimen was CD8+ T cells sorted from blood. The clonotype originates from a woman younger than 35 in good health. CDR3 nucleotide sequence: TGTGCCAGCAGCCCCCAGGGGTCCGCACTATCCTACGAGCAGTACTTC. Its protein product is CASSPQGSALSYEQYF.